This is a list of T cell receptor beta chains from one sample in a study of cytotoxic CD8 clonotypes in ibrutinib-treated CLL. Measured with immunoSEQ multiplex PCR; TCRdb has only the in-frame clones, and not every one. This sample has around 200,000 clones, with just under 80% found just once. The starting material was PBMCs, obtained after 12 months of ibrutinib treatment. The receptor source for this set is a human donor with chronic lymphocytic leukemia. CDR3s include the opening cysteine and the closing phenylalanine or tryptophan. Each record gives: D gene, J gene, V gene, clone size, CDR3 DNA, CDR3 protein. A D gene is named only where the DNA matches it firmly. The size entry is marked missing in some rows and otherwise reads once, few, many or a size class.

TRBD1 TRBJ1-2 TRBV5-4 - TGTGCCAGCAGCCCAAGACAGGGCGTTGGCCTCTATGGCTACACCTTC CASSPRQGVGLYGYTF
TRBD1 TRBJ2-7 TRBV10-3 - TGTGCCATCAGTTACAGGGGGGACTCCTACGAGCAGTACTTC CAISYRGDSYEQYF
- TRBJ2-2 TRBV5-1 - TGCGCCAGCAGCTGGGGACAAGGAGGCGGGGAGCTGTTTTTT CASSWGQGGGELFF
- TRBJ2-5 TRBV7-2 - TGTGCCAGCAGCTCGACAGAAGAGACCCAGTACTTC CASSSTEETQYF
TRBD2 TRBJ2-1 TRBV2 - TGTGCCAGCAGCCAGGGACTAGCGGGGGTAAAAGGGCAGTTCTTC CASSQGLAGVKGQFF
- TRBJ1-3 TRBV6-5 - TGTGCCAGCAGTTCAGCTCGGGGTAGAAACACCATATATTTT CASSSARGRNTIYF
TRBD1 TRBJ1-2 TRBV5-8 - TGTGCCAGCAGCCCGGGACAGGCGTCCTTTGATAACTATGGCTACACCTTC CASSPGQASFDNYGYTF
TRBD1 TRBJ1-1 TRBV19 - TGTGCCAGTAGTATAGCCATGGACAGGGGAGCTTTCTTT CASSIAMDRGAFF
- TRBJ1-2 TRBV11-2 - TGTGCCAGCAGCTTATTAAGGCAGCCGAACTATGGCTACACCTTC CASSLLRQPNYGYTF
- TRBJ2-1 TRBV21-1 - TGTGCCAGCAGCAAGGCCAGCGGGTGGTACAATGAGCAGTTCTTC CASSKASGWYNEQFF
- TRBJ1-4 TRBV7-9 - TGTGCCAGCAGCTTAGCCAGGACAACTAATGAAAAACTGTTTTTT CASSLARTTNEKLFF
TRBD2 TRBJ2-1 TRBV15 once TGTGCCACCAGAAAGCGGGGGGGCTCCTACAATGAGCAGTTCTTC CATRKRGGSYNEQFF
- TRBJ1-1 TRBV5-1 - TGCGCCAGCAGCGCCCTTGGGGGGAGTGACACTGAAGCTTTCTTT CASSALGGSDTEAFF
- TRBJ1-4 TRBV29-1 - TGCAGCACCAGGCCTCCCGAAAAACTGTTTTTT CSTRPPEKLFF
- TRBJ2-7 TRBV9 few TGTGCCAGCAGCGTAGGGGGACCTTCCTACGAGCAGTACTTC CASSVGGPSYEQYF
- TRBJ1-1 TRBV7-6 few TGTGCCAGCAGCTTATCAGTCCGGCGGGTGAACACTGAAGCTTTCTTT CASSLSVRRVNTEAFF
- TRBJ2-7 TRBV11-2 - TGTGCCAGCAGCCTCAAACTCTACGAGCAGTACTTC CASSLKLYEQYF
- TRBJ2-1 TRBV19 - TGTGCCAGTAGTTACGGGAGACGTATATCCTACAATGAGCAGTTCTTC CASSYGRRISYNEQFF
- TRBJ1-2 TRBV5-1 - TGCGCCAGCAGCTTGGACCCTAGGGAGTCCCGGTACTATGGCTACACCTTC CASSLDPRESRYYGYTF
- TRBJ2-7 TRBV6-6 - TGTGCCAGCAGTTCTACAAGGTCCCCTTACGAGCAGTACTTC CASSSTRSPYEQYF
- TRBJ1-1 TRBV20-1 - TGCACAAGACGGTTGGACACTGAAGCTTTCTTT CTRRLDTEAFF
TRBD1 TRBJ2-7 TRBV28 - TGTGCCAGCAGTGCCTGGGACAGGGGATACGAGCAGTACTTC CASSAWDRGYEQYF
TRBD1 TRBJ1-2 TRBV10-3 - TGTGCCATCAGTGGCGGACAGGGCTCTTCATCGGAGGGCTACACCTTC CAISGGQGSSSEGYTF
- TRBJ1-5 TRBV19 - TGTGCCAGTAGTCTGTCGACTATTCAGCCCCAGCATTTT CASSLSTIQPQHF
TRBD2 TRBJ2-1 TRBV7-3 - TGTGCCAGCAGCTCCCTAGCGGCCCAATCCTACAATGAGCAGTTCTTC CASSSLAAQSYNEQFF
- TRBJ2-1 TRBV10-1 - TGCGCCAGCAGTGAGAACGTCCTATCGGGGCACAATGAGCAGTTCTTC CASSENVLSGHNEQFF
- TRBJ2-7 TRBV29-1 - TGCAGCGTTCTGGCAGGGTCGTACGAGCAGTACTTC CSVLAGSYEQYF
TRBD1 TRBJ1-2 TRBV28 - TGTGCCAGCACCCTGGGACAGGGCTATGGCTACACCTTC CASTLGQGYGYTF
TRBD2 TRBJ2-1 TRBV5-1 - TGCGCCAGCAGCTTCGGGACTAGCGGGACGAATGAGCAGTTCTTC CASSFGTSGTNEQFF
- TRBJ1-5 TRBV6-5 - TGTGCCAGCAGTTACTCGGCGGGCGTTGTAGGTCAGCCCCAGCATTTT CASSYSAGVVGQPQHF
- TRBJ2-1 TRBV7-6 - TGTGCCAGCAGCTTAGGAAGAGCGGATTACAATGAGCAGTTCTTC CASSLGRADYNEQFF
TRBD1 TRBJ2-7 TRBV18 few TGTGCCAGCTCACCCGGGACAGGGAGGACAAACGAGCAGTACTTC CASSPGTGRTNEQYF
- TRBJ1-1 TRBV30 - TGTGCCTGGAGTGTAGGGATGGGCACTGAAGCTTTCTTT CAWSVGMGTEAFF
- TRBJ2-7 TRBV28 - TGTGCCAGCAGCTCACCCGGCAGGTTCACCTACGAGCAGTACTTC CASSSPGRFTYEQYF